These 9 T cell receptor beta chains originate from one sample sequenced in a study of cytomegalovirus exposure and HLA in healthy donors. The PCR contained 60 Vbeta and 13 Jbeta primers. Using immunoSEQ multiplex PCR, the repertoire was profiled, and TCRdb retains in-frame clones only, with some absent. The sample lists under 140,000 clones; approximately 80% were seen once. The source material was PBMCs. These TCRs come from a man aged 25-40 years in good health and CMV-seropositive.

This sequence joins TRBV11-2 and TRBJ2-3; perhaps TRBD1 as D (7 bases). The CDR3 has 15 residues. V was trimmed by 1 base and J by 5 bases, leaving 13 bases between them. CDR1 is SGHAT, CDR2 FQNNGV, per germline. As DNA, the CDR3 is TGTGCCAGCAGCTTAGGAGGAGGGGGCGGAGATACGCAGTATTTT. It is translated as CASSLGGGGGDTQYF.

CDR3 in amino acids: CASSLTRQGLLDTQYF. The CDR3 coding sequence is TGTGCCAGCAGCCTCACCCGTCAGGGCTTGCTAGATACGCAGTATTTT. This chain links TRBV14 with TRBJ2-3; D may be TRBD1 (5 bases). The CDR3 spans 16 residues. Germline V gene sequence: CDR1 SGHDN, CDR2 FVKESK. The ends were cut back, 4 bases at V and 5 bases at J, with 19 bases in the middle.

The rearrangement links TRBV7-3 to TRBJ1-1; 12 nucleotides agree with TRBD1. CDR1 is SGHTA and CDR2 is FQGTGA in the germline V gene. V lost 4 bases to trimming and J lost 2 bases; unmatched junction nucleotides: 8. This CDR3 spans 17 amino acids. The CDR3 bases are TGTGCCAGCAGCTACCCCGGGACAGGGGGCGTAAACACTGAAGCTTTCTTT. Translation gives CASSYPGTGGVNTEAFF.

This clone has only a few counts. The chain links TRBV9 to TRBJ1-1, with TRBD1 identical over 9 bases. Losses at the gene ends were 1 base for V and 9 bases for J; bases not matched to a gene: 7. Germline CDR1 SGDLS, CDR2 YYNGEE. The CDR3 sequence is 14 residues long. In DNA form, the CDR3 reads TGTGCCAGCAGCGTAATAGGGACAGGGTCCCAAGCTTTCTTT. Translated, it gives CASSVIGTGSQAFF.

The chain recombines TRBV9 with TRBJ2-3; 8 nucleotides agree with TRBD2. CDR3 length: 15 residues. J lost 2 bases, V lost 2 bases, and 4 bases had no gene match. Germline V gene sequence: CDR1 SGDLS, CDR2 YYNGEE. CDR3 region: CASSVIAGHTDTQYF. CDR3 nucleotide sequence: TGTGCCAGCAGCGTTATAGCGGGGCACACAGATACGCAGTATTTT. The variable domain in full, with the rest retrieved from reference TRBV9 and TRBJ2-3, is DSGVTQTPKHLITATGQRVTLRCSPRSGDLSVYWYQQSLDQGLQFLIQYYNGEERAKGNILERFSAQQFPDLHSELNLSSLELGDSALYFCASSVIAGHTDTQYFGPGTRLTVL.

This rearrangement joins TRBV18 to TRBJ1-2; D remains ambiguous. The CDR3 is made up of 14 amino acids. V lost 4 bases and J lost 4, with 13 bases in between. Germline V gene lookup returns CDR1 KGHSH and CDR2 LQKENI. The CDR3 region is CASSLGRSFYGYTF. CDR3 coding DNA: TGTGCCAGCTCACTCGGTAGGAGCTTCTATGGCTACACCTTC.

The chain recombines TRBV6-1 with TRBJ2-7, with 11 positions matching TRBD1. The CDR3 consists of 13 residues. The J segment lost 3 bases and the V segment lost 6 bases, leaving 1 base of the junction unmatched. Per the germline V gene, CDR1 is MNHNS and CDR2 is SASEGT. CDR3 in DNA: TGTGCCAGCAGGGGGACAGGGGGCTACGAGCAGTACTTC. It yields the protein CASRGTGGYEQYF.

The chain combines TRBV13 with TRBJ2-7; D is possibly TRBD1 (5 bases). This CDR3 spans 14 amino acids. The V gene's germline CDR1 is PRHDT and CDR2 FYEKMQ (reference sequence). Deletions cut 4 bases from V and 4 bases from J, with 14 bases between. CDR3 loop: CASSSNSRQYEQYF. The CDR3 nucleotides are TGTGCCAGCAGCTCGAATTCGCGACAGTACGAGCAGTACTTC.

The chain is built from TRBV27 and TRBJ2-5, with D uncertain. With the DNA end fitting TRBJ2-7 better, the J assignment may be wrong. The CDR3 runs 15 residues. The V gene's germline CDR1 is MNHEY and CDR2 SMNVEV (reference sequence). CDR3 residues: CASSSSSRSSYEQYF. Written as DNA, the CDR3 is TGTGCCAGCAGTTCATCATCTCGGAGCTCCTACGAGCAGTACTTC.